These 26 T cell receptor beta chains were sequenced from one sample in a study of T cells in Graves' hyperthyroidism and ophthalmopathy. The investigators amplified TCR beta CDR3 regions from RNA transcripts. First-round RT-PCR of the TCR CDR3 relied on the HTBI primer set. A single record per CDR3 protein comes from TCRdb applying MiXCR to the multiplex PCR reads. The repertoire holds roughly 400,000 distinct CDR3 sequences, with approximately 14% as singletons. The sequenced material came from blood. All receptors derive from a woman under 30 with Graves' hyperthyroidism that later progressed to Graves' ophthalmopathy.

The chain has TRBV11-3 and TRBJ1-5; TRBD1 is a possible D gene (5 bases). Germline CDR1 is SGHNT and CDR2 is YENEEA. The CDR3 extends over 16 amino acids. V was shortened by 5 bases and J by 6 bases, with 20 bases between the two germline ends. Here the CDR3 reads CASSPWGGGCSQPQHF. The CDR3 DNA is TGTGCCAGCAGCCCCTGGGGGGGGGGGTGCAGTCAGCCCCAGCATTTT.

The chain combines TRBV10-3 with TRBJ1-2; TRBD1 is a possible D gene (5 bases). V lost 6 bases and J 8 bases, leaving 19 bases between the germline ends. CDR1 and CDR2 (germline): ENHRY, SYGVKD. The CDR3 spans 14 residues. The chain's CDR3 is CAIRGDSSRSGYTF. The CDR3 bases are TGTGCCATCAGGGGAGACAGCTCCCGAAGCGGCTACACCTTC.

The rearrangement uses TRBV6-1 and TRBJ1-5, with 10 bases matching TRBD1. The trim removed 5 bases at V and 4 bases at J, leaving 8 bases unmatched. This CDR3 has 16 residues. The V gene's germline CDR1 is MNHNS and CDR2 SASEGT. The DNA of the CDR3 is TGTGCCAGCAGTCCCAGACAGGGGGCCGTTAATCAGCCCCAGCATTTT. Its translation is CASSPRQGAVNQPQHF.

This chain uses TRBV12-3 or TRBV12-4 with TRBJ1-1, with D hard to call. The CDR3 loop spans 13 amino acids. V was clipped by 2 bases and J by 5 bases, with 9 bases between them. The CDR3 sequence: CASSLKWGTEAFF. DNA for the CDR3: TGTGCCAGCAGTTTAAAGTGGGGAACTGAAGCTTTCTTT.

V is TRBV7-9 and J is TRBJ2-1; D could derive from TRBD1 or TRBD2 (5 bases each). This CDR3 spans 16 amino acids. The germline gives CDR1 SEHNR, CDR2 FQNEAQ (reference sequence). The V gene lost 3 bases and the J gene lost 2 bases, with 14 bases spanning the gap. In DNA form, the CDR3 reads TGTGCCAGCAGCTTCCAACTGGGGACCACCTACAATGAGCAGTTCTTC. Residues: CASSFQLGTTYNEQFF.

This sequence joins TRBV4-1 and TRBJ2-3; the match to TRBD2 covers 7 bases. The V gene's germline CDR1 is MGHRA and CDR2 YSYEKL. J was trimmed by 4 bases and V by 2 bases; bases with no gene match: 9. This CDR3 contains 16 residues. DNA of the CDR3: TGCGCCAGCAGCCAACCGACGGCGGGAGACCCAGATACGCAGTATTTT. Protein sequence: CASSQPTAGDPDTQYF.

This sequence joins TRBV9 and TRBJ2-1, with D possibly matching TRBD2 (5 bases). V shed 0 bases and J shed 5 bases, with 6 bases lying between them. CDR1 and CDR2 from the germline V gene are SGDLS and YYNGEE. The CDR3 contains 13 residues. The CDR3 DNA reads TGTGCCAGCAGCGTAGTCGGGAACAATGAGCAGTTCTTC. Translation: CASSVVGNNEQFF.

This clonotype has ten or more counts. The chain employs TRBV29-1 and TRBJ1-1; D is undetermined. The CDR3 contains 14 residues. Between the trimmed V and J ends, which lost 5 bases and 0 bases, there was a span of 13 bases. Germline loops: CDR1 SQVTM, CDR2 ANQGSEA. This chain's CDR3 is CSVTPGLMNTEAFF. CDR3 DNA: TGCAGCGTTACCCCCGGACTTATGAACACTGAAGCTTTCTTT.

A note on this clonotype: A single base separates this from a much larger clone, so it may be a read error. The chain uses TRBV30 and TRBJ1-6; perhaps TRBD1 as D (6 bases). The CDR3 runs to 13 residues. Per the germline V gene, CDR1 is GTSNPN and CDR2 is SVGIG (reference sequence). The chain's CDR3 is CAWRLQGNSPHHF. The CDR3 DNA follows: TGTGCCTGGAGGCTACAGGGAAATTCACCCCACCACTTT. The full variable domain, completed using reference TRBV30 and TRBJ1-6, is SQTIHQWPATLVQPVGSPLSLECTVEGTSNPNLYWYRQAAGRGLQLLFYSVGIGQISSEVPQNLSASRPQDRQFILSSKKLLLSDSGFYLCAWRLQGNSPHHFGNGTRLTVT.

At least ten counts were recorded for this clonotype. The chain combines TRBV6-1 with TRBJ1-5; D might be TRBD1 (6 bases). The germline gives CDR1 MNHNS, CDR2 SASEGT. The CDR3 contains 17 residues. V was clipped by 8 bases and J by 4 bases, with 24 bases between them. The CDR3 spells CASRGLRSGASNQPQHF. As DNA, the CDR3 is TGTGCCAGCCGCGGTCTTCGGTCAGGGGCCAGTAATCAGCCCCAGCATTTT.

CDR3 region: CASSLGTGNSPLHF. The CDR3 nucleotides read TGTGCCAGCAGTTTGGGGACAGGGAATTCACCCCTCCACTTT. The genes are TRBV6-1 and TRBJ1-6; 9 positions match TRBD1. V gave up 5 bases and J gave up 7 bases; unmatched junction bases: 3. This CDR3 comprises 14 residues. The germline CDR1 and CDR2 sequences are MNHNS and SASEGT.

This clonotype has only a few counts. This chain links TRBV27 with TRBJ2-7, with 7 bases that match TRBD1. The CDR3 consists of 14 residues. Germline loops: CDR1 MNHEY, CDR2 SMNVEV (reference sequence). The ends lost 5 bases at V and 4 bases at J; junction bases unmatched: 8. This CDR3 reads CASSMDRRRYEQYF. CDR3 bases: TGTGCCAGCAGTATGGACAGGAGGAGGTACGAGCAGTACTTC.

V and J are TRBV15 and TRBJ1-2; 7 positions agree with TRBD1. The CDR3 spans 21 residues. Trimming took 3 bases from V and 4 from J; bases not matched to a gene: 26. Per the germline V gene, CDR1 is LNHNV and CDR2 is YYDKDF (reference sequence). The CDR3 protein is CATSSHLLSLGQTQKCYGYTF. CDR3 nucleotides: TGTGCCACCAGCAGTCACCTACTATCTTTGGGACAGACCCAAAAGTGCTATGGCTACACCTTC. Using reference TRBV15 and TRBJ1-2 for the parts outside the CDR3, the full variable domain is DAMVIQNPRYQVTQFGKPVTLSCSQTLNHNVMYWYQQKSSQAPKLLFHYYDKDFNNEADTPDNFQSRRPNTSFCFLDIRSPGLGDTAMYLCATSSHLLSLGQTQKCYGYTFGSGTRLTVV.

This clonotype was detected ten times or more. This chain uses TRBV27 with TRBJ2-7; tentatively, D is TRBD1 or TRBD2 (6 bases each). Germline CDR1 reads MNHEY; CDR2 reads SMNVEV (reference sequence). The CDR3 runs 13 residues. With 5 bases removed from V and 6 bases from J, the gap between germline ends came to 14 bases. This CDR3 reads CASSPTGGSEQYF. In nucleotides, the CDR3 is TGTGCCAGCAGTCCGACCGGGGGCTCCGAGCAGTACTTC.

This clonotype has ten or more counts. The genes are TRBV7-9 and TRBJ2-6, with D unresolved. The V gene's germline CDR1 is SEHNR and CDR2 FQNEAQ (reference sequence). Between the trimmed V and J ends, which lost 3 bases and 4 bases, there was a span of 19 bases. The length of the CDR3 is 18 residues. The CDR3 region has the DNA TGTGCCAGCAGCTTGCGCCTCACGGTTACCTTGGGGGCCAACGTCCTGACTTTC. Its protein product is CASSLRLTVTLGANVLTF.

The chain couples TRBV28 to TRBJ1-6, with TRBD1 identical over 8 bases. The germline gives CDR1 MDHEN, CDR2 SYDVKM. V gave up 6 bases and J gave up 7 bases; unmatched junction bases: 5. The CDR3 is made up of 14 amino acids. Written as DNA, the CDR3 is TGTGCCAGCAGCCCGGACAGGGTCAATTCACCCCTCCACTTT. Translated, it gives CASSPDRVNSPLHF.

With regard to this clonotype: At one end, the junction sequence differs from germline, possibly due to a read error. V usage is TRBV12-3 or TRBV12-4 and J usage is TRBJ2-5; 8 bases match TRBD1. The CDR3 totals 11 residues. The CDR3 spells CASSSGGRRDF. CDR3 DNA sequence: TGTGCCAGCAGTTCAGGGGGCCGGCGAGACTTC.

This clonotype has at least ten counts. This sequence joins TRBV27 and TRBJ2-7, with D possibly TRBD2 on 6 matching bases. This CDR3 has 15 residues. V gave up 5 bases and J gave up 4 bases, with 18 bases separating them. From germline, CDR1 is MNHEY and CDR2 SMNVEV (reference sequence). The CDR3 here is CASSSHNSGNYEQYF. The CDR3 DNA is TGTGCCAGCAGTAGCCACAATAGCGGAAATTACGAGCAGTACTTC.

This clonotype was seen repeatedly, ten times or more. V gene TRBV27 combines with J gene TRBJ1-1, with D perhaps TRBD1 (5 bases). The CDR3 is 15 amino acids. V was clipped by 3 bases and J by 3 bases, with 14 bases between them. CDR1 is MNHEY, CDR2 SMNVEV, per germline (reference sequence). This CDR3 is CASSFFRGGDTEAFF. The CDR3 bases are TGTGCCAGCAGTTTTTTCCGTGGGGGTGACACTGAAGCTTTCTTT.

The V and J genes are TRBV14 and TRBJ2-5, with D perhaps matching TRBD2 (7 bases). CDR1 and CDR2 (germline): SGHDN, FVKESK. V dropped 0 bases and J dropped 5 bases, with 16 bases sitting between them. This CDR3 is built from 16 residues. The CDR3 spells CASSQDRGGDRETQYF. CDR3 sequence (DNA): TGTGCCAGCAGCCAAGATCGCGGGGGCGATCGGGAGACCCAGTACTTC.

The J gene is TRBJ1-6, the V gene TRBV7-9; no reliable D call. CDR1 is SEHNR and CDR2 is FQNEAQ in the germline V gene (reference sequence). The CDR3 loop spans 14 amino acids. The V gene lost 1 base and the J gene lost 10 bases, with 11 bases spanning the gap. CDR3 amino acids: CASSLEGATSPLHF. CDR3 nucleotide sequence: TGTGCCAGCAGCTTAGAAGGAGCGACCTCACCCCTCCACTTT. The whole variable domain, filled in from reference TRBV7-9 and TRBJ1-6, reads DTGVSQNPRHKITKRGQNVTFRCDPISEHNRLYWYRQTLGQGPEFLTYFQNEAQLEKSRLLSDRFSAERPKGSFSTLEIQRTEQGDSAMYLCASSLEGATSPLHFGNGTRLTVT.

This clonotype was recorded many times. The V call is TRBV2, the J call TRBJ2-1, with 7 nucleotides matching TRBD2. V was clipped by 2 bases and J by 8 bases; unmatched bases: 15. The germline CDR1 and CDR2 sequences are SNHLY and FYNNEI. The CDR3 spans 17 residues. CDR3 loop: CASSELVTSPTGDEQFF. The CDR3 coding sequence is TGTGCCAGCAGTGAACTCGTGACTAGCCCCACTGGCGATGAGCAGTTCTTC.

The table lists this clonotype with many counts. This chain joins TRBV5-5 and TRBJ2-7, with a weak D call TRBD2 (6 bases). Germline loops: CDR1 SGHKS, CDR2 YYEKEE (reference sequence). The CDR3 runs to 14 residues. Trimming pared 4 bases from V and 3 bases from J, leaving 14 bases between. In DNA form, the CDR3 reads TGTGCCAGCAGCCTTAGCGGAGAGCACTACGAGCAGTACTTC. Amino acid sequence: CASSLSGEHYEQYF.

Details on this clonotype: Relative to the germline gene, one junction end is altered; a read error may explain this. J is TRBJ1-1 and V is TRBV11-2; 10 bases are shared with TRBD1. The CDR3 consists of 16 residues. Germline lookup yields CDR1 SGHAT and CDR2 FQNNGV. The CDR3 spells CASSRTTGGTNTGAFF. Written as DNA, the CDR3 is TGTGCCAGCAGTAGGACGACAGGGGGCACGAACACTGGAGCTTTCTTT.

Ten or more counts support this clonotype. The chain carries TRBV2 and TRBJ2-3; D could derive from TRBD1 or TRBD2 (5 bases each). Germline V gives CDR1 SNHLY, CDR2 FYNNEI. The ends were cut back, 6 bases at V and 2 bases at J, with 9 bases in the middle. This CDR3 has 13 amino acids. This CDR3 reads CASSGAYTDTQYF. The CDR3, as DNA: TGTGCCAGCAGCGGGGCCTACACAGATACGCAGTATTTT.

This clonotype appeared many times. This rearrangement joins TRBV20-1 to TRBJ1-6; TRBD1 agrees at 10 bases. The junction had 11 bases not matched to a gene; V was cut back by 5 bases and J by 10 bases. The CDR3 spans 15 residues. CDR1 is DFQATT, CDR2 SNEGSKA, per germline (reference sequence). This CDR3 is CSAPTRQGARSPLHF. The CDR3 DNA sequence: TGCAGTGCTCCCACCCGACAGGGGGCGCGATCACCCCTCCACTTT.